This record covers a single T cell receptor (beta chain). This sample stems from a study of blood T cell repertoires in COVID-19. Whole-study context: Specimens from acute and convalescent COVID-19 originated in the United States, Italy and Spain. PBMCs, B-cell-depleted T cells, or T cells provided the cDNA or gDNA that made up the material.

Per the original methods: Reference gene primer amplification in the assay estimated nucleated cell counts. Clones were sequenced by immunoSEQ multiplex PCR, and TCRdb holds only the in-frame ones, with some missing. V and J calls and clone size come straight from that table; D and trimming were deduced from the DNA. The sample contains about 10,000 clones, 80% to 90% of which appear only once. V shed 2 bases, J shed 2 bases, and the junction held 2 bases outside the gene matches. The CDR3 covers 15 residues. Looked up from germline, CDR1 is KGHDR and CDR2 is SFDVKD. The TCR sequence derives from a human donor in a cohort sampled during active COVID-19. Material: peripheral blood. The chain couples TRBV24-1 to TRBJ2-3, with 8 positions matching TRBD1. The CDR3 nucleotides are TGTGCCACCAGTGATTGGACAGGGACCACAGATACGCAGTATTTT. Residues: CATSDWTGTTDTQYF.